These 30 T cell receptor beta chains were sequenced from one sample in a study of blood T cell repertoires in COVID-19. Produced via immunoSEQ multiplex PCR; TCRdb's table is partial and in-frame only. The data hold about 410,000 clones, with 89% observed a single time. Sequencing was performed on peripheral blood. The source is a woman aged 40 to 50 with COVID-19, enrolled during active disease.

V is TRBV27 and J is TRBJ1-5; 9 bases agree with TRBD1. CDR3 length: 13 amino acids. Germline V CDR1 and CDR2: MNHEY, SMNVEV (reference sequence). With 0 bases clipped from V and 13 bases from J, the junction kept 4 bases outside the gene matches. CDR3 sequence: CASSLSTGQGQHF. The CDR3 nucleotides read TGTGCCAGCAGTTTATCCACGGGACAGGGACAGCATTTT.

The chain recombines TRBV19 with TRBJ2-7; D possibly corresponds to TRBD2 (5 bases). V was cut by 5 bases and J by 2 bases, with 10 bases left in between. Germline values: CDR1 LNHDA, CDR2 SQIVND (reference sequence). CDR3 size: 13 residues. CDR3 nucleotide sequence: TGTGCCAGTAGTCCGAGGGTCACCTACGAGCAGTACTTC. Amino acids: CASSPRVTYEQYF.

This chain joins TRBV19 and TRBJ1-5; 9 bases agree with TRBD1. The CDR3 runs to 15 residues. The V and J ends lost 4 bases and 7 bases, in that order; junction bases with no gene match: 8. Germline CDR1 reads LNHDA; CDR2 reads SQIVND (reference sequence). CDR3 DNA: TGTGCCAGTAGTAACGGACAGGGGAGTTGGCAGCCCCAGCATTTT. Translated: CASSNGQGSWQPQHF. Variable domain in full (rest from reference TRBV19 and TRBJ1-5): DGGITQSPKYLFRKEGQNVTLSCEQNLNHDAMYWYRQDPGQGLRLIYYSQIVNDFQKGDIAEGYSVSREKKESFPLTVTSAQKNPTAFYLCASSNGQGSWQPQHFGDGTRLSIL.

The chain has TRBV7-9 and TRBJ2-7; D may be TRBD1 (5 bases). CDR1 is SEHNR, CDR2 FQNEAQ, per germline (reference sequence). Between the trimmed V and J ends, which lost 10 bases and 2 bases, there was a span of 15 bases. This CDR3 has 13 amino acids. CDR3 coding DNA: TGTGCCACCTACTCAGGGTTAGCCTACGAGCAGTACTTC. It specifies CATYSGLAYEQYF.

The table lists this clone with a few counts. The chain uses TRBV30 and TRBJ1-6; D possibly corresponds to TRBD1 (6 bases). The ends were cut back, 0 bases at V and 8 bases at J, with 14 bases in the middle. From germline, CDR1 is GTSNPN and CDR2 SVGIG (reference sequence). The CDR3 contains 15 residues. DNA of the CDR3: TGTGCCTGGAGTGTTTCCGGGACACTACATTCACCCCTCCACTTT. Translating gives CAWSVSGTLHSPLHF. Based on the CDR3 plus reference TRBV30 and TRBJ1-6, the full variable domain is SQTIHQWPATLVQPVGSPLSLECTVEGTSNPNLYWYRQAAGRGLQLLFYSVGIGQISSEVPQNLSASRPQDRQFILSSKKLLLSDSGFYLCAWSVSGTLHSPLHFGNGTRLTVT.

The chain uses TRBV28 and TRBJ1-4; D is unclear. The germline CDR1 and CDR2 sequences are MDHEN and SYDVKM. Deletions cut 2 bases from V and 8 bases from J, with 15 bases between. This CDR3 contains 15 residues. The CDR3 DNA reads as TGTGCCAGCAGTTTAGACCCGGGGAGGAGAGAAAAACTGTTTTTT. The encoded protein is CASSLDPGRREKLFF.

The gene calls are TRBV7-9 and TRBJ2-1, with 12 bases that match TRBD1. Looked up from germline, CDR1 is SEHNR and CDR2 is FQNEAQ (reference sequence). Germline trimming cut 3 bases from V and 10 bases from J; bases unmatched to any gene: 10. The CDR3 extends over 16 amino acids. The CDR3 loop reads CASSFPQGQGAEEQFF. CDR3 bases: TGTGCCAGCAGCTTCCCACAGGGACAGGGGGCTGAAGAGCAGTTCTTC.

The chain joins TRBV11-2 to TRBJ1-2; D is perhaps TRBD1 (6 bases). The CDR3 is 16 amino acids. Germline values: CDR1 SGHAT, CDR2 FQNNGV. Trimming removed 5 bases at V and 4 bases at J, with 20 bases between. The CDR3 loop reads CASSLSGTGSFYGYTF. The CDR3 nucleotides are TGTGCCAGCAGCCTTTCCGGTACAGGGTCTTTCTATGGCTACACCTTC. The whole variable domain, remainder taken from reference TRBV11-2 and TRBJ1-2, is EAGVAQSPRYKIIEKRQSVAFWCNPISGHATLYWYQQILGQGPKLLIQFQNNGVVDDSQLPKDRFSAERLKGVDSTLKIQPAKLEDSAVYLCASSLSGTGSFYGYTFGSGTRLTVV.

The chain is built from TRBV5-8 and TRBJ1-6; perhaps TRBD1 as D (6 bases). The CDR3 extends over 15 amino acids. Trimming left V 5 bases short and J 8 bases short, with 17 bases between. Germline values: CDR1 SGHTS, CDR2 YDEGEE. The CDR3 nucleotides read TGTGCCAGCAGTCCCCTTGGGGGGGCTTATTCACCCCTCCACTTT. Amino acids: CASSPLGGAYSPLHF. Variable domain in full (rest from reference TRBV5-8 and TRBJ1-6): EAGVTQSPTHLIKTRGQQATLRCSPISGHTSVYWYQQALGLGLQFLLWYDEGEERNRGNFPPRFSGRQFPNYSSELNVNALELEDSALYLCASSPLGGAYSPLHFGNGTRLTVT.

V and J are TRBV4-1 and TRBJ2-1, with 9 bases lining up with TRBD1. Germline CDR1 reads MGHRA; CDR2 reads YSYEKL. This CDR3 is 17 amino acids long. With V trimmed by 0 bases and J by 10 bases, 13 bases remained unmatched. The CDR3 DNA reads as TGCGCCAGCAGCCAAGATCCGCCGGGACAGGGCTATCGCGAGCAGTTCTTC. Residues: CASSQDPPGQGYREQFF.

The chain carries TRBV19 and TRBJ2-7; TRBD1 agrees at 8 bases. The length of the CDR3 is 17 residues. V shed 3 bases, J shed 2 bases, and the junction held 12 bases outside the gene matches. The germline V gene has CDR1 LNHDA and CDR2 SQIVND (reference sequence). The CDR3 sequence: CASSISGQGSGTYEQYF. The CDR3, as DNA: TGTGCCAGTAGTATCTCCGGACAGGGTAGTGGAACCTACGAGCAGTACTTC.

This sequence joins TRBV19 and TRBJ2-7; possible D gene TRBD2, 7 bases. The V gene lost 3 bases and the J gene lost 3 bases, with 12 bases spanning the gap. The CDR3 has 14 residues. Germline V gene data show CDR1 as LNHDA and CDR2 as SQIVND (reference sequence). The CDR3 nucleotides are TGTGCCAGTAGTATGGGGGCGGGGGACTACGAGCAGTACTTC. Protein: CASSMGAGDYEQYF.

V and J are TRBV19 and TRBJ1-2; 10 bases are a match to TRBD1. There are 16 residues in the CDR3. After removal of 8 bases from V and 4 bases from J, the junction contained 13 bases not matched to a gene. The germline CDR1 and CDR2 sequences are LNHDA and SQIVND (reference sequence). CDR3 protein: CASQRDPTGGIYGYTF. The CDR3, as DNA: TGTGCCAGTCAGAGGGATCCGACAGGGGGCATCTATGGCTACACCTTC.

The rearrangement links TRBV27 to TRBJ1-2; the D gene is possibly TRBD1 (5 bases). CDR3 length equals 18 residues. Germline loops: CDR1 MNHEY, CDR2 SMNVEV (reference sequence). The V end was cut by 6 bases, the J end by 4 bases, with 27 bases between. The CDR3 coding sequence is TGTGCCAGCAGCCGAGGACGACAGTTCTCTGAGGAGGGCTATGGCTACACCTTC. This translates into CASSRGRQFSEEGYGYTF.

This clone was counted once. The rearrangement links TRBV28 to TRBJ2-1, with TRBD2 matching over 10 bases. V trimming: 8 bases; J trimming: 5 bases; junction bases outside the gene matches: 9. CDR1 and CDR2 from the germline V gene are MDHEN and SYDVKM. CDR3 length: 15 residues. This CDR3 is CASASGSSNDNEQFF. In DNA, the CDR3 is TGTGCCAGCGCTAGCGGGAGTAGTAACGACAATGAGCAGTTCTTC.

This chain joins TRBV7-8 and TRBJ1-5; 7 nucleotides align to TRBD1. Germline V gives CDR1 SGHVS, CDR2 FQNEAQ. After removal of 5 bases from V and 5 bases from J, the junction contained 3 bases not matched to a gene. The CDR3 is 13 residues long. CDR3 coding DNA: TGTGCCAGCAGCATTGACAGGGATCAGCCCCAGCATTTT. Translated, it gives CASSIDRDQPQHF.

This clone occurred once. The chain couples TRBV7-9 to TRBJ2-3; 7 bases line up with TRBD2. CDR3 length: 15 residues. Germline lookup yields CDR1 SEHNR and CDR2 FQNEAQ (reference sequence). With 8 bases clipped from V and 0 bases from J, the junction kept 8 bases outside the gene matches. The CDR3 DNA sequence: TGTGCCAGCCTGGGCGGGAGAAGGAGCACAGATACGCAGTATTTT. Protein product: CASLGGRRSTDTQYF.

On this clone itself: One end of the junction does not line up with germline, which may come from a read error. The chain carries TRBV18 and TRBJ1-1; TRBD1 aligns across 7 bases. The CDR3 is made up of 16 amino acids. Germline CDR1 and CDR2: KGHSH and LQKENI. CDR3 DNA: TGTGCCAGCTCGCCACTCCCGGGACAGAGGAACACTGAAGCTTTCTTT. It encodes CASSPLPGQRNTEAFF.

This chain links TRBV24-1 with TRBJ2-2; TRBD2 matches at 10 bases. V trimming: 1 base; J trimming: 7 bases; junction bases outside the gene matches: 5. Germline V CDR1 and CDR2: KGHDR, SFDVKD. The CDR3 is made up of 16 amino acids. Written as DNA, the CDR3 is TGTGCCACCAGTGATTTAACTAGCGGGGTGTTCGGGGAGCTGTTTTTT. Amino acid sequence: CATSDLTSGVFGELFF.

The chain joins TRBV7-3 to TRBJ2-1, with a tentative D call TRBD1 (5 bases). The CDR3 runs to 15 residues. V was trimmed by 3 bases and J by 0 bases, leaving 9 bases between them. Per germline, CDR1 SGHTA and CDR2 FQGTGA. CDR3 DNA sequence: TGTGCCAGCAGCTTTGGCGACAGCTCCTACAATGAGCAGTTCTTC. Protein sequence: CASSFGDSSYNEQFF.

The V gene is TRBV25-1, the J gene TRBJ1-2, with D perhaps TRBD1 (6 bases). The V gene lost 2 bases and the J gene lost 7 bases, with 23 bases spanning the gap. Germline V CDR1 and CDR2: MGHDK, SYGVNS. The CDR3 contains 17 residues. CDR3 in amino acids: CASSEKGGLGYVSGYTF. As DNA, the CDR3 is TGTGCCAGCAGTGAAAAAGGGGGTCTGGGGTATGTAAGTGGCTACACCTTC.

The rearrangement links TRBV28 to TRBJ2-1; TRBD1 aligns across 9 bases. The CDR3 consists of 17 residues. Germline assignment: CDR1 MDHEN and CDR2 SYDVKM. Unmatched junction bases numbered 14, after V lost 4 bases and J lost 7 bases. The CDR3 nucleotides read TGTGCCAGCAGTTCTCAATCCGGGACAGGGCGATTGAATGAGCAGTTCTTC. Protein product: CASSSQSGTGRLNEQFF.

The rearrangement uses TRBV2 and TRBJ2-7; TRBD1 might be the D (5 bases). CDR3 length: 14 residues. Per the germline V gene, CDR1 is SNHLY and CDR2 is FYNNEI. Trimming cost V 4 bases and J 5 bases, with 15 bases left between them. The CDR3 nucleotides read TGTGCCAGCAGTGTCCTTAGGGGCGCTAACGAGCAGTACTTC. Its protein is CASSVLRGANEQYF.

CDR3 nucleotides: TGCGCCAGCAGCCTTCAACGAGGTGAAAAACTGTTTTTT. Translating it yields CASSLQRGEKLFF. The rearrangement links TRBV4-1 to TRBJ1-4; D call uncertain. CDR1 is MGHRA and CDR2 is YSYEKL in the germline V gene. This CDR3 is 13 amino acids long. Trimming took off 4 bases at V and 7 bases at J, with 10 bases between the two ends.

This chain connects TRBV4-1 to TRBJ1-6; D remains ambiguous. The CDR3 totals 16 residues. Deletions cut 0 bases from V and 2 bases from J, with 8 bases between. The germline gives CDR1 MGHRA, CDR2 YSYEKL. The CDR3 spells CASSQEEGTYNSPLHF. The CDR3 DNA sequence: TGCGCCAGCAGCCAAGAGGAGGGTACCTATAATTCACCCCTCCACTTT.

J is TRBJ1-5 and V is TRBV7-2; TRBD1 agrees at 8 bases. CDR1 SGHTA and CDR2 FQGNSA come from the germline V gene. The CDR3 is made up of 15 amino acids. The junction had 8 bases not matched to a gene; V was cut back by 2 bases and J by 8 bases. The CDR3 DNA is TGTGCCAGCAGCTTAATTAACGCAGGGGGCAAGCCCCAGCATTTT. Protein: CASSLINAGGKPQHF.

V is TRBV10-3 and J is TRBJ2-5, with 8 bases identical to TRBD2. Germline trimming cut 2 bases from V and 9 bases from J; bases unmatched to any gene: 11. The CDR3 is 15 amino acids. Looked up from germline, CDR1 is ENHRY and CDR2 is SYGVKD. The DNA of the CDR3 is TGTGCCATCAGTGAGGGGGTGGAAGCGGGGGATTCCCAGTACTTC. Its translation is CAISEGVEAGDSQYF.

The V and J genes are TRBV6-6 and TRBJ1-1; 10 bases agree with TRBD1. CDR1 is MNHNY, CDR2 SVGAGI, per germline (reference sequence). The CDR3 contains 13 residues. With V trimmed by 4 bases and J by 6 bases, 2 bases remained unmatched. CDR3 residues: CASSWDRGAEAFF. In nucleotides, the CDR3 is TGTGCCAGCAGTTGGGACAGGGGTGCTGAAGCTTTCTTT.

V is TRBV28 and J is TRBJ1-5, with TRBD1 matching over 7 bases. The CDR3 runs to 15 residues. Germline V gene data show CDR1 as MDHEN and CDR2 as SYDVKM. Trimming took 6 bases from V and 1 from J; bases not matched to a gene: 6. CDR3: CASRASGQSNQPQHF. The CDR3 DNA reads TGTGCCAGCAGGGCGTCGGGACAGAGCAATCAGCCCCAGCATTTT.

The chain links TRBV9 to TRBJ2-4; TRBD2 matches 15 bases. The V and J ends lost 3 bases and 7 bases, in that order; junction bases with no gene match: 5. This CDR3 contains 16 residues. From germline, CDR1 is SGDLS and CDR2 YYNGEE. This CDR3 is CASSGGLAGGGNIQYF. CDR3 coding DNA: TGTGCCAGCAGCGGGGGACTAGCGGGAGGAGGGAACATTCAGTACTTC.